Listed here is a single T cell receptor beta chain. Some clones are missing from TCRdb's copy, which holds only in-frame ones; the method was immunoSEQ multiplex PCR. The sample holds some 70,000 clones, over 80% seen once. The data are from a study of control samples from healthy donors and cancer patients. V trimming: 3 bases; J trimming: 4 bases; junction bases outside the gene matches: 5. The length of the CDR3 is 15 residues. Germline CDR1 and CDR2: SGHDT and YYEEEE. The specimen was blood. The chain joins TRBV5-6 to TRBJ1-2; 11 bases are a match to TRBD1. The sequence came from a man aged 60-69 years in good health. The CDR3 loop reads CASSSTGTGGYGYTF. For the CDR3, the DNA is TGTGCCAGCAGCTCCACCGGGACAGGGGGCTATGGCTACACCTTC.